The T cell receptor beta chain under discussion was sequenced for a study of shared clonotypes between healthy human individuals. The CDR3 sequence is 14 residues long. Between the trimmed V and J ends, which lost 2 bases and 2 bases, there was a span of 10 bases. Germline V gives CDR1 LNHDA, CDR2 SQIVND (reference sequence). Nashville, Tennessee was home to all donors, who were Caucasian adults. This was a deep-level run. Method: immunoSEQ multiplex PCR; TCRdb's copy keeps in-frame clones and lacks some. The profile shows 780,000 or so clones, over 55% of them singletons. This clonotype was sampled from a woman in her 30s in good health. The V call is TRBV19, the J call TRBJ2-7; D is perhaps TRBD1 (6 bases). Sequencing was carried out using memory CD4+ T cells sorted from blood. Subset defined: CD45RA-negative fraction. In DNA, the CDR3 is TGTGCCAGTAGTATAAAAGGACAGACCTACGAGCAGTACTTC. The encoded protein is CASSIKGQTYEQYF.